Sequencing of this TCR beta chain was carried out in a study of T cells in localized non-small cell lung cancer. The CDR3 totals 12 residues. CDR1 SGDLS and CDR2 YYNGEE come from the germline V gene. Trimming took off 0 bases at V and 8 bases at J, with 8 bases between the two ends. As concerns this clone: Its antigen is undetermined.

Using immunoSEQ multiplex PCR, the repertoire was profiled, and TCRdb retains in-frame clones only, with some absent. The repertoire holds fewer than 40,000 clones, with 70% to 90% as singletons. Broader study findings: Higher blood T cell density tracked longer overall survival. The study detected a median 57 of the top 100 tumor clones in adjacent lung. Uninvolved adjacent lung showed higher T cell clonality than tumor. Sequencing was restricted to one tumor region; therefore, heterogeneity remains possible.

Sequencing was performed on peripheral blood, taken before any cancer treatment. The J gene is TRBJ1-2, the V gene TRBV9; D is unclear. The receptor's source is a male donor at least 60 years old with stage III lung adenocarcinoma. The CDR3 sequence is CASSVEASGYTF. The CDR3 nucleotides are TGTGCCAGCAGCGTAGAGGCTAGCGGCTACACCTTC. The full variable domain, its missing parts supplied by reference TRBV9 and TRBJ1-2, is DSGVTQTPKHLITATGQRVTLRCSPRSGDLSVYWYQQSLDQGLQFLIQYYNGEERAKGNILERFSAQQFPDLHSELNLSSLELGDSALYFCASSVEASGYTFGSGTRLTVV.